This T cell receptor beta chain stems from a study of T-cell reconstitution after alpha-beta-depleted transplantation in children. A TCRbeta library incorporating unique molecular identifiers was prepared. TCRdb re-called the PCR reads through MiXCR, storing one row per CDR3 protein. The sample lists about half a million distinct CDR3 sequences, around 12% occurring once. In its sample, this clonotype was seen many times. CDR1 and CDR2 (germline): ENHRY, SYGVKD. V gave up 6 bases and J gave up 1 base, with 6 bases separating them. CDR3 length: 12 residues. The receptor was derived from a human donor who donated a stem cell graft to a child with combined immunodeficiency. This chain connects TRBV10-3 to TRBJ2-5; no definite D call. The sample in question was PBMCs from the stem cell graft donor, obtained from the stem cell graft. CDR3 in DNA: TGTGCCATCAGAACAGCCCAAGAGACCCAGTACTTC. Residues: CAIRTAQETQYF.